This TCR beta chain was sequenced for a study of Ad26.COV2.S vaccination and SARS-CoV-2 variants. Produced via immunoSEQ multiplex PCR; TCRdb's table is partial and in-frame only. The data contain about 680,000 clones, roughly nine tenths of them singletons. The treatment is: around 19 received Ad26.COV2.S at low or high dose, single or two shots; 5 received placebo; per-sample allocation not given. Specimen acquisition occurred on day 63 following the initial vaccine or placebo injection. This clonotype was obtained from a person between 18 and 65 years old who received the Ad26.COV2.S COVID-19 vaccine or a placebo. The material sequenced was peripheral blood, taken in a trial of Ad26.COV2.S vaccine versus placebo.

CDR3 bases: TGTGCCAGCAGCACCGGGACAGCCTACGAGCAGTACTTC. This codes for CASSTGTAYEQYF. The chain recombines TRBV6-5 with TRBJ2-7; 7 positions match TRBD1. V lost 6 bases, J lost 2 bases, and 4 bases stayed unmatched. Germline CDR1 and CDR2: MNHEY and SVGAGI. CDR3 length: 13 amino acids.